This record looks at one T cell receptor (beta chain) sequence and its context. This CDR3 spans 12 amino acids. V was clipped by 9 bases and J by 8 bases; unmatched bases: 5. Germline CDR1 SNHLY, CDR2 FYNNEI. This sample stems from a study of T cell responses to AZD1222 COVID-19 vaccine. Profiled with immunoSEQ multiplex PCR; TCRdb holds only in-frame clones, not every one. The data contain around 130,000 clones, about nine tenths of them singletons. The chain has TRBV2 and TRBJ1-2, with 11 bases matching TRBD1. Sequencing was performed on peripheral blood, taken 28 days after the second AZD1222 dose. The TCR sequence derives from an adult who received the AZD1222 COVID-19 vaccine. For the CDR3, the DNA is TGTGCCAGTATGGGACAGGGGGACGGCTACACCTTC. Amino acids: CASMGQGDGYTF.